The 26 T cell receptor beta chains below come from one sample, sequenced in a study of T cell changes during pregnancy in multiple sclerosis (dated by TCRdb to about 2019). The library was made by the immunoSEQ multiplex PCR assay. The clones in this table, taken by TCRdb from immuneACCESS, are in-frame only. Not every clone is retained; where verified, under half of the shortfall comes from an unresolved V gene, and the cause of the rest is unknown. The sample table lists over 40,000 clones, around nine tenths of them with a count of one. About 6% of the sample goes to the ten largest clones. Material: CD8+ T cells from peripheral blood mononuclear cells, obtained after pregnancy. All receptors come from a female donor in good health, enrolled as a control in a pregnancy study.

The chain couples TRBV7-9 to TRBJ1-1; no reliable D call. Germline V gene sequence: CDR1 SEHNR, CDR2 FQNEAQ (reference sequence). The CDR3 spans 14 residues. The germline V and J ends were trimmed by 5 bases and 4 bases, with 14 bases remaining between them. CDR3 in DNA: TGTGCCAGCAGCCCCGTGGCAGGTACCACTGAAGCTTTCTTT. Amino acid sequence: CASSPVAGTTEAFF.

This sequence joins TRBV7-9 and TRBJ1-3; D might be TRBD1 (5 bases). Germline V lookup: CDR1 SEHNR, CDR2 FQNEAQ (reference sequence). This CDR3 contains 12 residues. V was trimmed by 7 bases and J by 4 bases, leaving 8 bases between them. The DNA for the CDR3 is TGTGCCAGCACAGGGTCAGGAAACACCATATATTTT. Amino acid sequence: CASTGSGNTIYF.

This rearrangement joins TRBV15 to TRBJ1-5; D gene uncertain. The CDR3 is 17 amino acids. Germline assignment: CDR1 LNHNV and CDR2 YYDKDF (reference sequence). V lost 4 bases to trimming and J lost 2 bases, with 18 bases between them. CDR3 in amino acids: CATSTITHLEGNQPQHF. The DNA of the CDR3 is TGTGCCACCAGCACCATAACCCACTTGGAGGGCAATCAGCCCCAGCATTTT.

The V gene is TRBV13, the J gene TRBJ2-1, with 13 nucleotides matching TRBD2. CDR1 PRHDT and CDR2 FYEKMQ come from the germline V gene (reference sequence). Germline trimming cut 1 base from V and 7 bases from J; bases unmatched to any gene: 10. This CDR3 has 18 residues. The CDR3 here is CASSLDLLTSGGINEQFF. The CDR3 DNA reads TGTGCCAGCAGCTTAGACCTTCTGACTAGCGGGGGGATTAATGAGCAGTTCTTC.

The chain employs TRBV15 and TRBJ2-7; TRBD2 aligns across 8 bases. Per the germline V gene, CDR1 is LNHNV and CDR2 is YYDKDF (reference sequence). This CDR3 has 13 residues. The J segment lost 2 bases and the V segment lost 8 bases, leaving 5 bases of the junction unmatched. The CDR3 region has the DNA TGTGCCACCGGCGGGGGGCTTCCCTACGAGCAGTACTTC. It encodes CATGGGLPYEQYF.

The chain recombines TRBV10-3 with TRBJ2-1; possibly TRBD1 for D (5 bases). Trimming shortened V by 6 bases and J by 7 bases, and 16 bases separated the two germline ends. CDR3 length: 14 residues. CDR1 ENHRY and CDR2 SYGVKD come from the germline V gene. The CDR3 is CAIRPPGLPNEQFF. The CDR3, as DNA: TGTGCCATCAGGCCCCCAGGGCTACCAAATGAGCAGTTCTTC.

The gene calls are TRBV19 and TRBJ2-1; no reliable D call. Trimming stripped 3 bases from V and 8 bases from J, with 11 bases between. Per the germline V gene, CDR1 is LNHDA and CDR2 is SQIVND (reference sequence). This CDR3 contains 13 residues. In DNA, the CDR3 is TGTGCCAGTAGTATGCCCTGGGCAGATGAGCAGTTCTTC. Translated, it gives CASSMPWADEQFF.

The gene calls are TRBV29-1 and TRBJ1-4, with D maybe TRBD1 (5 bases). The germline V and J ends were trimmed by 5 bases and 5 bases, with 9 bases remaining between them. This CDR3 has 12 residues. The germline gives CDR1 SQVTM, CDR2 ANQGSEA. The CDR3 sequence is CSVRGINEKLFF. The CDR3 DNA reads TGCAGCGTTAGGGGAATAAATGAAAAACTGTTTTTT. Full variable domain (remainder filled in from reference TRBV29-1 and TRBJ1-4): SAVISQKPSRDICQRGTSLTIQCQVDSQVTMMFWYRQQPGQSLTLIATANQGSEATYESGFVIDKFPISRPNLTFSTLTVSNMSPEDSSIYLCSVRGINEKLFFGSGTQLSVL.

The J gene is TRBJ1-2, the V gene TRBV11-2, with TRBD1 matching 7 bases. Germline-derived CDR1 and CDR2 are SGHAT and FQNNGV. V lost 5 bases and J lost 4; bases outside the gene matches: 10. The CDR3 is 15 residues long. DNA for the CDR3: TGTGCCAGCAGCCTCAACTCCGGGACAGTCTATGGCTACACCTTC. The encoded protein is CASSLNSGTVYGYTF.

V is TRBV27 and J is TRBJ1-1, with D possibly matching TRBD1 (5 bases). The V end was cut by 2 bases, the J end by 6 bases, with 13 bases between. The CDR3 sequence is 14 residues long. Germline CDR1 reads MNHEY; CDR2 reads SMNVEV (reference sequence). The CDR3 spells CASSLAGKGAEAFF. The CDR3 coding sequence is TGTGCCAGCAGTTTAGCGGGGAAAGGGGCTGAAGCTTTCTTT.

The CDR3 is CASSPDYGQGGGETQYF. CDR3 DNA sequence: TGCGCCAGCAGCCCGGACTATGGACAGGGCGGTGGAGAGACCCAGTACTTC. V usage is TRBV4-3 and J usage is TRBJ2-5; TRBD1 agrees at 8 bases. V was clipped by 4 bases and J by 4 bases; unmatched bases: 14. Germline V lookup: CDR1 LGHNA, CDR2 YSLEER. This CDR3 spans 17 amino acids.

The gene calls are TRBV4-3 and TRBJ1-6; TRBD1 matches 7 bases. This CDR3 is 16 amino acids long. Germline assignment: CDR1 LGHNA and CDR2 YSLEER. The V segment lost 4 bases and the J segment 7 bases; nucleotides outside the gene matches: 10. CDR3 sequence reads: CASSRGTGTENSPLHF. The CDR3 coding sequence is TGCGCCAGCAGCCGGGGGACCGGGACAGAAAATTCACCCCTCCACTTT.

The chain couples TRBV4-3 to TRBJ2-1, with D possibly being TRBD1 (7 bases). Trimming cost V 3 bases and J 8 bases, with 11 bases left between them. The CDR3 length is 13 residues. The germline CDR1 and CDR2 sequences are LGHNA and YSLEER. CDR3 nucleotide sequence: TGCGCCAGCAGCCACCTCAGGGGGGATGAGCAGTTCTTC. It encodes CASSHLRGDEQFF.

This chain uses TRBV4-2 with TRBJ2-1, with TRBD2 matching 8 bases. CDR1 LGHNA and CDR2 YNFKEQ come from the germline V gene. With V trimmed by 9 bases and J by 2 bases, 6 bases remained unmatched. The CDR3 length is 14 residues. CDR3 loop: CASVGGGTYNEQFF. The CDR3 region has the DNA TGTGCCAGTGTCGGCGGGGGGACCTACAATGAGCAGTTCTTC.

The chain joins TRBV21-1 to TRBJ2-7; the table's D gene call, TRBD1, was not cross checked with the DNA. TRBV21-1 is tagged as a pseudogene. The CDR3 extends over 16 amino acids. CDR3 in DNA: TGTGCCAGCAGCAAAGTCAGGGCAGGGGCTTACTACGAGCAGTACTTC. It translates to CASSKVRAGAYYEQYF.

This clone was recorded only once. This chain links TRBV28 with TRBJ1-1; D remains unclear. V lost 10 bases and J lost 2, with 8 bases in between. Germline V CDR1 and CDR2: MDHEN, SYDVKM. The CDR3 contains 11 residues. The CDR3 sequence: CAIRLNTEAFF. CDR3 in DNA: TGTGCCATCAGACTAAACACTGAAGCTTTCTTT.

In DNA form, the CDR3 reads TGTGCCAGCTCACCACCGACAGGGGGCCAGCCCCAGCATTTT. This encodes CASSPPTGGQPQHF. The chain recombines TRBV18 with TRBJ1-5; 10 bases match TRBD1. The V gene end was trimmed by 0 bases and the J gene end by 7 bases; junction bases not matched to a gene: 0. This CDR3 has 14 amino acids. Germline V gene data show CDR1 as KGHSH and CDR2 as LQKENI.

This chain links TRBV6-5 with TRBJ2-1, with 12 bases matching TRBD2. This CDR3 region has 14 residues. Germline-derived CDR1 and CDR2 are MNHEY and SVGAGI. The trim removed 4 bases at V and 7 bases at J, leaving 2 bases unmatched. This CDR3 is CASSSGTSGNEQFF. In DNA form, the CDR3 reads TGTGCCAGCAGTTCCGGGACTAGCGGGAATGAGCAGTTCTTC.

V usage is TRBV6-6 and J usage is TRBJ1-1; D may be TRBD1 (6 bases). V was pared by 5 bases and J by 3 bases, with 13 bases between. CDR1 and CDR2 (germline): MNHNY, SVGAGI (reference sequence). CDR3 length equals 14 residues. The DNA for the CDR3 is TGTGCCAGCAGTGTTACAGGGCTGGACACTGAAGCTTTCTTT. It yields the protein CASSVTGLDTEAFF.

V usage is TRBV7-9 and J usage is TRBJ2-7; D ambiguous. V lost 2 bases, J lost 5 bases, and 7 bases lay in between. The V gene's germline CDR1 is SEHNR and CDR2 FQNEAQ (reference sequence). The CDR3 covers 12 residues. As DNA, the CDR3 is TGTGCCAGCAGCTTATTTGGAGACGAGCAGTACTTC. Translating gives CASSLFGDEQYF.

The CDR3 sequence: CSVPRQGQGGYTF. The CDR3 DNA follows: TGCAGCGTGCCACGACAAGGCCAGGGAGGCTACACCTTC. The chain couples TRBV29-1 to TRBJ1-2; tentative D call: TRBD1 (5 bases). CDR1 SQVTM and CDR2 ANQGSEA come from the germline V gene. The CDR3 is 13 residues long. Trimming shortened V by 6 bases and J by 8 bases, and 19 bases separated the two germline ends. Full variable domain (missing parts from reference TRBV29-1 and TRBJ1-2): SAVISQKPSRDICQRGTSLTIQCQVDSQVTMMFWYRQQPGQSLTLIATANQGSEATYESGFVIDKFPISRPNLTFSTLTVSNMSPEDSSIYLCSVPRQGQGGYTFGSGTRLTVV.

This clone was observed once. The CDR3 bases are TGTGCCAGCAGCCAAAGGACAGGTGAAAATGAAAAACTGTTTTTT. This gives the protein CASSQRTGENEKLFF. The gene calls are TRBV7-8 and TRBJ1-4; 7 nucleotides line up with TRBD1. J gave up 5 bases and V 5 bases, and 8 bases lay outside the gene matches. The length of the CDR3 is 15 residues. From germline, CDR1 is SGHVS and CDR2 FQNEAQ.

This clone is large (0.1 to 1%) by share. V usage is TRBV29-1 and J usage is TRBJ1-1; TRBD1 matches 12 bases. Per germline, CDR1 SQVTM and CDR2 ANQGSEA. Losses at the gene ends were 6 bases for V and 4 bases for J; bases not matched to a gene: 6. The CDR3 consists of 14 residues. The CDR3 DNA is TGCAGCGTGATGGGGACAGGGGGCGGCACTGAAGCTTTCTTT. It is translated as CSVMGTGGGTEAFF.

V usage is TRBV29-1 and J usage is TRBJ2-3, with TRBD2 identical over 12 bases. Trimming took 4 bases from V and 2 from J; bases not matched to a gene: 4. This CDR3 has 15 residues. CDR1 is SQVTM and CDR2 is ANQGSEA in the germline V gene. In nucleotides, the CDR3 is TGCAGCGTTGCACTAGCGGGGGGTTACACAGATACGCAGTATTTT. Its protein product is CSVALAGGYTDTQYF.

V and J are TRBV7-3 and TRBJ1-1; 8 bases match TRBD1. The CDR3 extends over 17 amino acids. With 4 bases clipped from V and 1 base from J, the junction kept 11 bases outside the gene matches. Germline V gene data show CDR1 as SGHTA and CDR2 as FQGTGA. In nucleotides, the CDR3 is TGTGCCAGCAGCTCCGGACAGGGAGGGTGGAAGAACACTGAAGCTTTCTTT. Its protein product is CASSSGQGGWKNTEAFF.

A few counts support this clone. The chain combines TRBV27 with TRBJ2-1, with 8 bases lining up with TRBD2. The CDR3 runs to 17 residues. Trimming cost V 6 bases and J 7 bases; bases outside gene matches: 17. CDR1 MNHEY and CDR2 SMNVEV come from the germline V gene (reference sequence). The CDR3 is CASRRLGGAGWFNEQFF. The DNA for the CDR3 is TGTGCCAGCAGGCGACTCGGGGGGGCCGGTTGGTTTAATGAGCAGTTCTTC.